This T cell receptor beta chain emerged from a study of blood T cell repertoires in COVID-19. Looking at the study overall: The United States, Italy and Spain provided the acute and convalescent COVID-19 samples. PBMCs, B-cell-depleted T cells, or T cells provided the cDNA or gDNA that made up the material.

In the source study's methods: Estimation of nucleated cell counts relied on the amplification of reference gene primers. Generated by immunoSEQ multiplex PCR, the TCRdb table keeps only in-frame clones and is missing some. The V and J calls and clone size come from that table; D and trimming were worked out from the DNA. The sample records approximately 300,000 clones, roughly 90% being singletons. Losses at the gene ends were 1 base for V and 7 bases for J; bases not matched to a gene: 9. The CDR3 has 15 residues. The germline gives CDR1 GTSNPN, CDR2 SVGIG (reference sequence). V usage is TRBV30 and J usage is TRBJ2-1; TRBD2 aligns across 8 bases. This TCR was sampled from a woman younger than 45 with COVID-19, enrolled during active disease. The sample taken for sequencing was peripheral blood. The DNA for the CDR3 is TGTGCCTGGAGTGGAAATAGCGGGATAGGGAATGAGCAGTTCTTC. It encodes CAWSGNSGIGNEQFF.